These T cell receptor beta chains were read from a single sample in a study of cytomegalovirus exposure and HLA in healthy donors. Measured with immunoSEQ multiplex PCR; TCRdb has only the in-frame clones, and not every one. This table has more than 95,000 clones, 10% appearing once. Sequencing was performed on PBMCs. The receptors shown here come from a man in his forties in good health and CMV-seropositive. Each CDR3 is given with its conserved first and last residue. The D gene is left open where the match is weak. Rows may omit the clone size; those that give it use once, few, many or a size class.

D gene,V gene,J gene,clone size,CDR3 DNA,CDR3 protein
TRBD2,TRBV7-6,TRBJ2-7,-,TGTGCCAGCAGCTTAGAACTAGCGGGAGAGGGTGAGCAGTACTTC,CASSLELAGEGEQYF
-,TRBV20-1,TRBJ1-1,few,TGCAGTGCTAGTAGCGAGGGTGAAGCTTTCTTT,CSASSEGEAFF
TRBD2,TRBV11-2,TRBJ2-2,few,TGTGCCAGCAGCTTAAGTTATCGCGGGAGTTCCGGGGAGCTGTTTTTT,CASSLSYRGSSGELFF
TRBD1,TRBV7-9,TRBJ2-7,-,TGTGCCAGCAGTCCAAGACAGGGGAGCTTGGAGTCGGGAGCCTACGAGCAGTACTTC,CASSPRQGSLESGAYEQYF
-,TRBV5-4,TRBJ2-7,few,TGTGCCAGCAGCGGCCATCAGGGGTTCTACGAGCAGTACTTC,CASSGHQGFYEQYF
TRBD1,TRBV6-1,TRBJ2-7,-,TGTGCCAGCAGCGAACGAGCCAGGGGGATTTACGAGCAGTACTTC,CASSERARGIYEQYF
-,TRBV19,TRBJ2-1,-,TGTGCCAGTAGTGAATGGCAGTACAATGAGCAGTTCTTC,CASSEWQYNEQFF
TRBD2,TRBV2,TRBJ2-5,-,TGTGCCAGCAGAACTGGACTAGCGGAAAACCAAGAGACCCAGTACTTC,CASRTGLAENQETQYF
-,TRBV18,TRBJ2-7,few,TGTGCCAGCTCACCTAGCTCCTACGAGCAGTACTTC,CASSPSSYEQYF
TRBD1,TRBV11-3,TRBJ2-5,few,TGTGCCAGCAGCTTAGGGACAGGGGGCGCGGAGACCCAGTACTTC,CASSLGTGGAETQYF
TRBD2,TRBV6-1,TRBJ2-5,-,TGTGCCAGCAGTGAAGGGGTGGCGGGAGGATCAGAGACCCAGTACTTC,CASSEGVAGGSETQYF